This passage covers 9 T cell receptor beta chains from one sample sequenced in a study of cytomegalovirus exposure and HLA in healthy donors. PCR primers comprised 60 Vbeta and 13 Jbeta primers. TCRdb's copy holds only in-frame clones and misses some; the assay was immunoSEQ multiplex PCR. The top ten clones hold 8.1% of a sample with about 140,000 clones, 80% to 85% of them seen once. Sequences were obtained from PBMCs. These receptors were obtained from a woman in her 50s in good health and CMV-seropositive.

Remarks on this clone: One end of the junction varies from germline; a read error may be responsible. Other nucleotide sequences in the sample specify the same CDR3. V and J are TRBV2 and TRBJ1-6; D is undetermined. CDR3 length equals 13 residues. From germline, CDR1 is SNHLY and CDR2 FYNNEI. CDR3 region: CASSVEGYSPLHF. DNA of the CDR3: TGTGCCAGCAGTGTGGAGGGATATTCACCCCTCCATTTT.

The chain uses TRBV5-1 and TRBJ2-3; 9 nucleotides agree with TRBD2. CDR1 and CDR2 (germline): SGHRS, YFSETQ. The CDR3 runs 18 residues. With V trimmed by 0 bases and J by 5 bases, 13 bases remained unmatched. CDR3 loop: CASSLAVGAGGTGDTQYF. CDR3 DNA sequence: TGCGCCAGCAGCTTGGCGGTGGGGGCGGGAGGGACCGGAGATACGCAGTATTTT. The whole variable domain, remainder taken from reference TRBV5-1 and TRBJ2-3, is KAGVTQTPRYLIKTRGQQVTLSCSPISGHRSVSWYQQTPGQGLQFLFEYFSETQRNKGNFPGRFSGRQFSNSRSEMNVSTLELGDSALYLCASSLAVGAGGTGDTQYFGPGTRLTVL.

V and J are TRBV7-9 and TRBJ2-1; maybe TRBD2 (5 bases). The CDR3 runs 12 residues. CDR1 is SEHNR, CDR2 FQNEAQ, per germline (reference sequence). Between the trimmed V and J ends, which lost 5 bases and 6 bases, there was a span of 8 bases. This chain's CDR3 is CASSTSGNEQFF. CDR3 DNA: TGTGCCAGCAGCACCAGCGGCAATGAGCAGTTCTTC.

The chain carries TRBV27 and TRBJ1-1, with D tentatively TRBD1 (5 bases). This CDR3 is 14 amino acids long. V was clipped by 3 bases and J by 10 bases, with 18 bases between them. Germline V lookup: CDR1 MNHEY, CDR2 SMNVEV (reference sequence). CDR3 amino acids: CASSFRWVGGRAFF. CDR3 DNA sequence: TGTGCCAGCAGTTTTAGGTGGGTCGGGGGGAGAGCTTTCTTT.

The J gene is TRBJ2-1, the V gene TRBV12-5, with D perhaps matching TRBD1 (6 bases). Germline lookup yields CDR1 LGHNT and CDR2 FRNRAP. This CDR3 comprises 14 residues. V was pared by 0 bases and J by 9 bases, with 12 bases between. The CDR3 is CASGLVQDSSEQFF. CDR3 sequence (DNA): TGTGCTAGTGGTTTGGTACAGGACAGTAGTGAGCAGTTCTTC.

The chain employs TRBV6-5 and TRBJ1-5, with D possibly matching TRBD1 (6 bases). V was pared by 2 bases and J by 1 base, with 9 bases between. Germline V gives CDR1 MNHEY, CDR2 SVGAGI. The CDR3 has 15 amino acids. The CDR3 reads CASSYAGASNQPQHF. CDR3 nucleotides: TGTGCCAGCAGTTACGCGGGGGCGAGCAATCAGCCCCAGCATTTT.

This clone was seen only a few times. CDR3 sequence reads: CASSEAQNNYGYTF. CDR3 DNA sequence: TGTGCCAGCAGTGAAGCACAGAATAACTATGGCTACACCTTC. The chain combines TRBV6-1 with TRBJ1-2, with D uncertain. The CDR3 is made up of 14 amino acids. Per germline, CDR1 MNHNS and CDR2 SASEGT. Trimming left V 0 bases short and J 1 base short, with 6 bases between.

This clone was seen only a few times. The gene calls are TRBV5-8 and TRBJ2-2; D remains unclear. Germline assignment: CDR1 SGHTS and CDR2 YDEGEE. The V and J ends lost 2 bases and 6 bases respectively, with 8 bases between them. The CDR3 consists of 13 residues. This chain's CDR3 is CASSFYTAGELFF. CDR3 coding DNA: TGTGCCAGCAGCTTTTACACAGCCGGGGAGCTGTTTTTT. Variable domain in full (rest from reference TRBV5-8 and TRBJ2-2): EAGVTQSPTHLIKTRGQQATLRCSPISGHTSVYWYQQALGLGLQFLLWYDEGEERNRGNFPPRFSGRQFPNYSSELNVNALELEDSALYLCASSFYTAGELFFGEGSRLTVL.

The CDR3 DNA reads as TGTGCCAGCAGCTTGTCTGGGACGGAGGGGAATGAGCAGTTCTTC. Protein sequence: CASSLSGTEGNEQFF. The V call is TRBV7-3, the J call TRBJ2-1; perhaps TRBD2 as D (6 bases). The CDR3 length is 15 residues. V was shortened by 3 bases and J by 7 bases, with 16 bases between the two germline ends. Germline V gene data show CDR1 as SGHTA and CDR2 as FQGTGA. The whole variable domain, remainder taken from reference TRBV7-3 and TRBJ2-1, is GAGVSQTPSNKVTEKGKYVELRCDPISGHTALYWYRQSLGQGPEFLIYFQGTGAADDSGLPNDRFFAVRPEGSVSTLKIQRTERGDSAVYLCASSLSGTEGNEQFFGPGTRLTVL.